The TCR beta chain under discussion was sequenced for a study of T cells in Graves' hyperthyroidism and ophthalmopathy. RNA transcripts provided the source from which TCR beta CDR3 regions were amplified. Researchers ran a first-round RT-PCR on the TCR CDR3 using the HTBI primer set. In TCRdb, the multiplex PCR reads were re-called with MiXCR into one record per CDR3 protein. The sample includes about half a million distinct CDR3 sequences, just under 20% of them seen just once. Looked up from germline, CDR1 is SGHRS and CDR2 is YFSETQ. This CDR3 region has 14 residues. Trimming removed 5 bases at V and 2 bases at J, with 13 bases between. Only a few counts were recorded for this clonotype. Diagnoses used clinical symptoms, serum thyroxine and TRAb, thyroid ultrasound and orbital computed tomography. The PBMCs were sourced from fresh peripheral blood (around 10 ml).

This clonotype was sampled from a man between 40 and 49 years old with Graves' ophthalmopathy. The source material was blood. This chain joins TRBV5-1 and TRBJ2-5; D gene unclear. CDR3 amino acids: CASSRAQVQETQYF. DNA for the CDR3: TGCGCCAGCAGTCGGGCCCAGGTTCAAGAGACCCAGTACTTC.